The 8 T cell receptor beta chains in this list originate from one sample, sequenced in a study of cytomegalovirus exposure and HLA in healthy donors. The PCR had 60 Vbeta and 13 Jbeta primers. This table comes from immunoSEQ multiplex PCR, and its TCRdb copy is limited to in-frame clones, with some not included. Of more than 100,000 clones listed, 65% to 75% are singletons. What was sequenced was PBMCs. Receptors were obtained from a woman in her forties or fifties in good health and CMV-seropositive.

This rearrangement joins TRBV5-1 to TRBJ1-1; D perhaps matches TRBD1 (5 bases). In germline, CDR1 is SGHRS, CDR2 YFSETQ. This CDR3 is built from 14 residues. V shed 4 bases and J shed 0 bases, with 10 bases lying between them. CDR3 sequence reads: CASSPEGVNTEAFF. The CDR3 region has the DNA TGCGCCAGCAGCCCGGAAGGGGTGAACACTGAAGCTTTCTTT. Variable domain in full (rest from reference TRBV5-1 and TRBJ1-1): KAGVTQTPRYLIKTRGQQVTLSCSPISGHRSVSWYQQTPGQGLQFLFEYFSETQRNKGNFPGRFSGRQFSNSRSEMNVSTLELGDSALYLCASSPEGVNTEAFFGQGTRLTVV.

This clone was found a few times. The chain recombines TRBV5-4 with TRBJ1-3, with a possible D match to TRBD1 (6 bases). The V gene's germline CDR1 is SGHNT and CDR2 YYREEE (reference sequence). The CDR3 extends over 16 amino acids. Trimming stripped 2 bases from V and 0 bases from J, with 12 bases between. Here the CDR3 DNA reads TGTGCCAGCAGCTTACCAGGGGCCGCCTCTGGAAACACCATATATTTT. It codes for CASSLPGAASGNTIYF. The full variable domain, completed using reference TRBV5-4 and TRBJ1-3, is ETGVTQSPTHLIKTRGQQVTLRCSSQSGHNTVSWYQQALGQGPQFIFQYYREEENGRGNFPPRFSGLQFPNYSSELNVNALELDDSALYLCASSLPGAASGNTIYFGEGSWLTVV.

The chain has TRBV7-9 and TRBJ2-5; D is unresolved. From germline, CDR1 is SEHNR and CDR2 FQNEAQ (reference sequence). This CDR3 comprises 16 residues. Trimming left V 3 bases short and J 2 bases short, with 16 bases between. The CDR3 loop reads CASSFNPPVRQETQYF. The CDR3 coding sequence is TGTGCCAGCAGCTTTAACCCCCCGGTGCGACAAGAGACCCAGTACTTC.

This chain joins TRBV12-5 and TRBJ2-2; D unclear. The CDR3 loop spans 14 amino acids. The germline V and J ends were trimmed by 6 bases and 5 bases, with 13 bases remaining between them. Germline V gene data show CDR1 as LGHNT and CDR2 as FRNRAP. CDR3 sequence (DNA): TGTGCTAGTGGGCAATGGGCCCAGACCGGGGAGCTGTTTTTT. Amino acid sequence: CASGQWAQTGELFF. Variable domain in full (rest from reference TRBV12-5 and TRBJ2-2): DARVTQTPRHKVTEMGQEVTMRCQPILGHNTVFWYRQTMMQGLELLAYFRNRAPLDDSGMPKDRFSAEMPDATLATLKIQPSEPRDSAVYFCASGQWAQTGELFFGEGSRLTVL.

This clone was counted a single time. The V and J genes are TRBV29-1 and TRBJ2-5, with 7 bases fitting TRBD2. CDR3 length equals 12 residues. Trimming cost V 3 bases and J 5 bases; bases outside gene matches: 3. CDR1 SQVTM and CDR2 ANQGSEA come from the germline V gene. As DNA, the CDR3 is TGCAGCGTTGAGGGGGGGATGGAGACCCAGTACTTC. It codes for CSVEGGMETQYF.

This clone has only a few counts. J is TRBJ2-7 and V is TRBV6-1, with D perhaps TRBD2 (6 bases). Germline lookup yields CDR1 MNHNS and CDR2 SASEGT. The CDR3 length is 14 residues. V lost 4 bases and J lost 3, with 13 bases in between. The CDR3 loop is CASSAQWGVYEQYF. CDR3 DNA sequence: TGTGCCAGCAGTGCTCAGTGGGGGGTCTACGAGCAGTACTTC.

V gene TRBV7-2 combines with J gene TRBJ2-2; TRBD2 aligns across 10 bases. After removal of 4 bases from V and 7 bases from J, the junction contained 6 bases not matched to a gene. Germline lookup yields CDR1 SGHTA and CDR2 FQGNSA. CDR3 length: 15 amino acids. CDR3 nucleotide sequence: TGTGCCAGCAGCTCAAGCGGGGGGGTCGGCGGGGAGCTGTTTTTT. Its translation is CASSSSGGVGGELFF.

The chain is built from TRBV7-8 and TRBJ2-2, with D possibly matching TRBD2 (6 bases). Germline CDR1 SGHVS, CDR2 FQNEAQ. V gave up 0 bases and J gave up 6 bases, with 8 bases separating them. This CDR3 spans 14 amino acids. CDR3 amino acids: CASSLAGGAGELFF. CDR3 sequence (DNA): TGTGCCAGCAGCTTAGCGGGGGGAGCCGGGGAGCTGTTTTTT.